This T cell receptor (beta chain) was captured by sequencing in a study of cytomegalovirus exposure and HLA in healthy donors. To note about this clone: Its antigen is not known.

The PCR had 60 Vbeta and 13 Jbeta primers. Repertoires were generated with immunoSEQ multiplex PCR, while TCRdb's copy carries only in-frame clones and drops some. Among roughly 300,000 clones listed, 80% to 90% were seen once. Study results and caveats: Exclusion applied to some V segments, including TRBV6-2 and TRBV6-3, as they were indistinguishable. The HLA-A and HLA-B alleles of most subjects were reportedly predicted accurately from TCR beta sequences.

Germline assignment: CDR1 SGHVS and CDR2 FQNEAQ. V was clipped by 5 bases and J by 6 bases, with 19 bases between them. CDR3 length: 15 amino acids. The sequenced sample consisted of PBMCs. The receptor comes from a middle-aged man in good health and CMV-seropositive. The rearrangement uses TRBV7-8 and TRBJ1-1, with a tentative D call TRBD1 (5 bases). CDR3 amino acids: CASSPPGAGRSEAFF. CDR3 DNA: TGTGCCAGCAGCCCCCCGGGCGCAGGGCGATCTGAAGCTTTCTTT.